Detailed here is one T cell receptor (beta chain). Deletions cut 2 bases from V and 1 base from J, with 9 bases between. CDR1 and CDR2 from the germline V gene are SGHTA and FQGNSA. The CDR3 sequence is 14 residues long. This sample stems from a study of blood T cell repertoires in COVID-19. Looking at the study overall: COVID-19 samples from acute and convalescent phases originated in the United States, Italy and Spain. From T cells, B-cell-depleted T cells, or PBMCs came the material, which was cDNA or gDNA.

TCRdb's table, derived via immunoSEQ multiplex PCR, lists solely in-frame clones and lacks some. This sample yields around 310,000 clones, of which around 90% are seen a single time; under 1.1% belongs to the top ten. Enrolled during active infection, Seattle patients were then followed longitudinally. The source material was peripheral blood. The origin of this receptor is a middle-aged woman with COVID-19, enrolled during active disease. The chain is built from TRBV7-2 and TRBJ2-7, with unresolved D. CDR3 region: CASSLNPASYEQYF. CDR3 sequence (DNA): TGTGCCAGCAGCTTAAATCCTGCGTCCTACGAGCAGTACTTC.